This TCR beta chain appears in the sequencing data of a study of OX40 agonist ivuxolimab in advanced cancers. Study-wide background: While on treatment, patients had intravenous ivuxolimab at 0.01 to 10 mg/kg every 2 weeks. Enrollees could have had prior anti-PD-1, anti-PD-L1 or anti-CTLA-4 therapy, which more than 30% had received.

Here immunoSEQ multiplex PCR was the method, and the copy in TCRdb shows in-frame clones only, minus some. In the table there are about 80,000 clones, 80% to 95% of which are singletons. This clone was observed once. The receptor comes from an adult with an advanced solid tumor such as melanoma, head and neck, liver or kidney cancer. Sample: CD4+ or CD8+ T cells sorted from blood, taken in a trial of the OX40 agonist ivuxolimab.

The CDR3 protein is CASSYLEDPYGYTF. The CDR3 DNA sequence: TGTGCCAGCAGTTACCTTGAGGACCCCTATGGCTACACCTTC. The genes are TRBV6-5 and TRBJ1-2; D is unclear. Germline V CDR1 and CDR2: MNHEY, SVGAGI. The CDR3 covers 14 residues. The ends were cut back, 2 bases at V and 4 bases at J, with 11 bases in the middle.